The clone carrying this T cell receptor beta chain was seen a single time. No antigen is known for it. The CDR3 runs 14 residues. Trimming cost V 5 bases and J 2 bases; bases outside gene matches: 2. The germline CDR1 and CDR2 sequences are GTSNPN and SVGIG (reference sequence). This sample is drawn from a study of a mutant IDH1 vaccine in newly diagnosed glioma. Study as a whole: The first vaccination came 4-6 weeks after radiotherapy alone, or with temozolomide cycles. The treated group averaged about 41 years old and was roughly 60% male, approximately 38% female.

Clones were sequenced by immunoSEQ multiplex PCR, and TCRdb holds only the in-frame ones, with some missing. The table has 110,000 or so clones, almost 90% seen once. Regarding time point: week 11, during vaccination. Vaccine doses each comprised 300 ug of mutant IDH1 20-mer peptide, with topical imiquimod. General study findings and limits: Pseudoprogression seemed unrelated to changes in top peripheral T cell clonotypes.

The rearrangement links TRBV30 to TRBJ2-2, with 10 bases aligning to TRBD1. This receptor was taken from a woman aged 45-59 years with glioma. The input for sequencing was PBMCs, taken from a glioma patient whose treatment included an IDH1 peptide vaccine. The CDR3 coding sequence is TGTGCCTGGGGGACAGGGGCTAACACCGGGGAGCTGTTTTTT. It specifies CAWGTGANTGELFF.